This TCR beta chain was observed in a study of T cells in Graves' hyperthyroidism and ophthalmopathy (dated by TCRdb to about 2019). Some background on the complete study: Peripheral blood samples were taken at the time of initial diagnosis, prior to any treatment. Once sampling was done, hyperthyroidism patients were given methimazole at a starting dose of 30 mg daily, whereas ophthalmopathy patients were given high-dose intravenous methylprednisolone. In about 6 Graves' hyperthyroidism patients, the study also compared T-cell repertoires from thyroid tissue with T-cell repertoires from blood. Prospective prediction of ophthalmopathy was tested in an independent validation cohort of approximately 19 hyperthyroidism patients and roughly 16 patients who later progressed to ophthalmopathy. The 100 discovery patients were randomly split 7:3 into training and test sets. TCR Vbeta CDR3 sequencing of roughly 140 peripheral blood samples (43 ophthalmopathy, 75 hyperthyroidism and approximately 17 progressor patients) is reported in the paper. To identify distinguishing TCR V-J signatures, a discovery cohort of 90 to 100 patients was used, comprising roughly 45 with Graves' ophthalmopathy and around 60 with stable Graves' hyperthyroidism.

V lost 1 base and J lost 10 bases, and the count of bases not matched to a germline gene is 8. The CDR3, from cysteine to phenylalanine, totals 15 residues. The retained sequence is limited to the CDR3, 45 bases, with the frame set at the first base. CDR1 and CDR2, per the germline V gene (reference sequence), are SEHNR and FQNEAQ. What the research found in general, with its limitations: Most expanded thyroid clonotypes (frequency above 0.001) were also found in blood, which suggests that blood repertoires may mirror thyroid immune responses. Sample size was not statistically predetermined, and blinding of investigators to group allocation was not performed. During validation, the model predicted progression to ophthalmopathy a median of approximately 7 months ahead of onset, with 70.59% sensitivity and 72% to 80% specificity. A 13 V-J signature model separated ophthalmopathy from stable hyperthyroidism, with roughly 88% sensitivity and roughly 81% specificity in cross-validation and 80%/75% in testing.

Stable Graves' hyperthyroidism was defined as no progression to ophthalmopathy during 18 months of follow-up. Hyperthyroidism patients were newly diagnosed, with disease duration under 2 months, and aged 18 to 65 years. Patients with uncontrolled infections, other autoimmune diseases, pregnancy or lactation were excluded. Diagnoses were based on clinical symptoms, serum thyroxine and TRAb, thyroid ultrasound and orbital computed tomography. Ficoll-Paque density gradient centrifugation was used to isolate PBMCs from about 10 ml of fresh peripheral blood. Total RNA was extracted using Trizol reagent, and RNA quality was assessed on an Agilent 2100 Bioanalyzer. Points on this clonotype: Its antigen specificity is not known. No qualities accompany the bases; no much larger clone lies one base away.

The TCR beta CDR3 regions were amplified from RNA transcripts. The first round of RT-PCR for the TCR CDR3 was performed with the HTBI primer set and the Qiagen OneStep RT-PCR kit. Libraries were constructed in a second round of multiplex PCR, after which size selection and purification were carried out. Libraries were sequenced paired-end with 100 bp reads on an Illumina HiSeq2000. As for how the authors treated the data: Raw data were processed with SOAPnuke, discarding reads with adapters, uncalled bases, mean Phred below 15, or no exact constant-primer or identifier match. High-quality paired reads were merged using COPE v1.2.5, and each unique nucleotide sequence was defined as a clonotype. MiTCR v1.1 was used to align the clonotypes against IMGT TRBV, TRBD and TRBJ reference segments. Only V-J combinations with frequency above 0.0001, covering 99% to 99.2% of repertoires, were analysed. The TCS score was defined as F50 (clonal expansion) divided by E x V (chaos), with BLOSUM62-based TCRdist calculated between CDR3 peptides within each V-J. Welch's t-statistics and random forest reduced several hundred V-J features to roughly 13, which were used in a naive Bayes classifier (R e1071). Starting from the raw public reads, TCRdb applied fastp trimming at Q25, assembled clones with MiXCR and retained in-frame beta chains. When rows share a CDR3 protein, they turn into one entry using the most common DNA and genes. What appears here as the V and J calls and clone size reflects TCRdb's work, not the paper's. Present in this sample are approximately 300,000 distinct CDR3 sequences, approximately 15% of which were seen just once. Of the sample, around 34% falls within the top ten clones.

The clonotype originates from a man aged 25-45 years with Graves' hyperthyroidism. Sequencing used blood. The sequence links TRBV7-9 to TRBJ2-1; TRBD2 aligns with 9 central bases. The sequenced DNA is TGTGCCAGCAGCTTAGGTCTAGCGGGACCCGGCGAGCAGTTCTTC. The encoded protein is CASSLGLAGPGEQFF.